This paragraph reports one T cell receptor (beta chain). This specimen comes from a study of blood T cell repertoires in COVID-19. Study overall: Donors in the United States, Italy and Spain gave samples during acute or convalescent COVID-19. Sources were T cells, B-cell-depleted T cells, or PBMCs; the material itself was cDNA or gDNA.

The CDR3 sequence is 12 residues long. V gave up 8 bases and J gave up 0 bases, with 8 bases separating them. CDR1 MNHEY and CDR2 SVGAGI come from the germline V gene. Methods used by the authors: Reference gene primer amplification yielded estimated nucleated cell counts. Method: immunoSEQ multiplex PCR; TCRdb's copy keeps in-frame clones and lacks some. V, J and clone size are those of that table, while D and trimming were read from the DNA. Seen here are approximately 500,000 clones, around 85% observed once, and the top ten hold approximately 3.4%. The chain has TRBV6-5 and TRBJ2-7; no clear D. The sequenced sample consisted of peripheral blood. The receptor was derived from a human donor in a cohort sampled during active COVID-19. CDR3 DNA: TGTGCCAGCGGTAGCCTCTCCTACGAGCAGTACTTC. Its protein product is CASGSLSYEQYF.